One sample yielded the 2 T cell receptor beta chains listed below, sequenced in a study of OX40 agonist ivuxolimab in advanced cancers. Sequencing used immunoSEQ multiplex PCR; TCRdb keeps in-frame clones, though not all of them. The data hold about 28,000 clones, with less than 90% observed a single time. The sample was CD4+ or CD8+ T cells sorted from blood, taken in a trial of the OX40 agonist ivuxolimab. Receptor source: an adult with an advanced solid tumor such as melanoma, head and neck, liver or kidney cancer.

V and J are TRBV4-1 and TRBJ1-1; no firm D call. The germline V gene encodes CDR1 MGHRA and CDR2 YSYEKL. Trimming took 3 bases from V and 6 from J, leaving 14 bases between them. The CDR3 runs 14 residues. Written as DNA, the CDR3 is TGCGCCAGCAGCCATCAACCGGGCTCACCTGAAGCTTTCTTT. It codes for CASSHQPGSPEAFF.

The rearrangement joins TRBV6-6 to TRBJ2-1, with D perhaps matching TRBD1 (5 bases). The CDR3 loop spans 16 amino acids. V lost 2 bases and J lost 5, with 16 bases in between. Germline loops: CDR1 MNHNY, CDR2 SVGAGI (reference sequence). CDR3 loop: CASSYRSSLGDNEQFF. Written as DNA, the CDR3 is TGTGCCAGCAGTTACCGGTCCAGCCTAGGGGACAATGAGCAGTTCTTC.